Each of the 3 T cell receptor beta chains below was sequenced from the same sample in a study of T cell repertoires in cytomegalovirus infection. TCRdb redid the calling of the reads with MiXCR, one entry per CDR3 protein. The sample includes around 100,000 distinct CDR3 sequences, roughly 41% of them seen just once. For these TCRs, the target antigens are not known. The specimen was CD8+ T cells from cultured PBMCs, collected from culture after CMV antigen stimulation. The receptors here all came from a human donor in good health (CMV status not recorded). Some clones in this sample may be carry-over from other donors' samples.

The V gene is TRBV4-1, the J gene TRBJ2-2; D may be TRBD1 (6 bases). Germline V CDR1 and CDR2: MGHRA, YSYEKL. The CDR3 covers 17 residues. The V end was cut by 4 bases, the J end by 1 base, with 16 bases between. CDR3 loop: CASSLLTGTGNTGELFF. CDR3 bases: TGCGCCAGCAGCCTCCTAACAGGGACGGGGAACACCGGGGAGCTGTTTTTT.

This clonotype was detected once. This chain uses TRBV28 with TRBJ2-7; TRBD1 matches 10 bases. Germline assignment: CDR1 MDHEN and CDR2 SYDVKM. J gave up 3 bases and V 3 bases, and 8 bases lay outside the gene matches. The CDR3 is 16 amino acids. CDR3 bases: TGTGCCAGCAGTTTTCCCCAGGACAGGGGGATCTACGAGCAGTACTTC. It is translated as CASSFPQDRGIYEQYF.

This chain links TRBV7-9 with TRBJ2-1, with 8 bases aligning to TRBD2. The CDR3 totals 15 residues. Germline V CDR1 and CDR2: SEHNR, FQNEAQ (reference sequence). V was pared by 7 bases and J by 6 bases, with 11 bases of the junction left unmatched. Here the CDR3 reads CASIGGGPFFNEQFF. For the CDR3, the DNA is TGTGCCAGCATTGGCGGGGGGCCTTTTTTCAATGAGCAGTTCTTC.